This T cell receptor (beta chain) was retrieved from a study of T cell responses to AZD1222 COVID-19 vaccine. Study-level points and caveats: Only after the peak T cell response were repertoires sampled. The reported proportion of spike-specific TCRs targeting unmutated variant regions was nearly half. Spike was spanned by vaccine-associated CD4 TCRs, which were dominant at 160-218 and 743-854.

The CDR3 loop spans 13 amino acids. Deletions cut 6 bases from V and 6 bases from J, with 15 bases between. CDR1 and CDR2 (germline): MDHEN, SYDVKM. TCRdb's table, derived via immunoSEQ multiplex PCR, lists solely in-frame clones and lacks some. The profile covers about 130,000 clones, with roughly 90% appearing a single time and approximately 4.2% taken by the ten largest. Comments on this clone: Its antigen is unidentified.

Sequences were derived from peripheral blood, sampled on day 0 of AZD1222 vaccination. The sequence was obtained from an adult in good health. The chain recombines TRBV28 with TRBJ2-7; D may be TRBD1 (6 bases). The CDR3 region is CASSPIATGEQYF. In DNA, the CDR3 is TGTGCCAGCAGCCCAATTGCGACAGGCGAGCAGTACTTC.